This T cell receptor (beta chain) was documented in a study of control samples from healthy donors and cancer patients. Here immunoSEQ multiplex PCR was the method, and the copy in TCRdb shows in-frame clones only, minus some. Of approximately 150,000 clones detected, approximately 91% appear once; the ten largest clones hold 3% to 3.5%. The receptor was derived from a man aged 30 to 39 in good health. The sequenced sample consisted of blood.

The CDR3, as DNA: TGCGCCAGCAGCTTGGAGGGACAGGGGGCTCGTGGCTACACCTTC. It translates to CASSLEGQGARGYTF. The chain is built from TRBV5-1 and TRBJ1-2; TRBD1 matches 12 bases. Losses at the gene ends were 0 bases for V and 7 bases for J; bases not matched to a gene: 4. The germline CDR1 and CDR2 sequences are SGHRS and YFSETQ. This CDR3 has 15 residues.